These 20 T cell receptor beta chains were all obtained from the same sample, sequenced in a study of OX40 agonist ivuxolimab in advanced cancers. The protocol was immunoSEQ multiplex PCR, while the TCRdb copy is restricted to in-frame clones and leaves out a portion. There are about 81,000 clones in the sample; about 93% occur only once, and 13% to 15% lies in the top ten. This specimen consisted of CD4+ or CD8+ T cells sorted from blood, obtained in a trial of the OX40 agonist ivuxolimab. These receptors were obtained from an adult with an advanced solid tumor such as melanoma, head and neck, liver or kidney cancer.

The genes are TRBV20-1 and TRBJ2-7; D perhaps matches TRBD1 (5 bases). V lost 5 bases to trimming and J lost 3 bases, with 8 bases between them. This CDR3 has 11 amino acids. The germline V gene encodes CDR1 DFQATT and CDR2 SNEGSKA (reference sequence). The CDR3 nucleotides read TGCAGTGCTGGACAAATCTACGAGCAGTACTTC. Encoded protein: CSAGQIYEQYF.

This clone was picked up one time. The V call is TRBV19, the J call TRBJ2-5; D uncertain. This CDR3 is built from 13 residues. V lost 6 bases to trimming and J lost 1 base, with 9 bases between them. Germline V gene sequence: CDR1 LNHDA, CDR2 SQIVND (reference sequence). The CDR3 DNA is TGTGCCAGTAGCTCCGACCCCCAAGAGACCCAGTACTTC. This codes for CASSSDPQETQYF.

The chain carries TRBV6-5 and TRBJ1-1, with a tentative D call TRBD1 (5 bases). The CDR3 length is 15 residues. V was trimmed by 3 bases and J by 11 bases, leaving 22 bases between them. Germline values: CDR1 MNHEY, CDR2 SVGAGI. The CDR3 DNA follows: TGTGCCAGCAGTTATACTGGGGGTGTTGGTCGAGAGGCTTTCTTT. Translation: CASSYTGGVGREAFF.

V is TRBV18 and J is TRBJ2-7; D perhaps matches TRBD2 (6 bases). V was clipped by 3 bases and J by 0 bases, with 15 bases between them. Per the germline V gene, CDR1 is KGHSH and CDR2 is LQKENI. The CDR3 length is 16 residues. CDR3 sequence reads: CASSPPPRGFSYEQYF. The CDR3 DNA reads as TGTGCCAGCTCACCCCCACCCCGGGGGTTCTCCTACGAGCAGTACTTC.

The V call is TRBV28, the J call TRBJ2-5; TRBD1 agrees at 7 bases. This CDR3 has 15 amino acids. CDR1 is MDHEN, CDR2 SYDVKM, per germline. V shed 2 bases, J shed 5 bases, and the junction held 8 bases outside the gene matches. The CDR3 sequence is CASSLRDSLHETQYF. The CDR3 DNA reads as TGTGCCAGCAGTTTACGGGACAGTCTACACGAGACCCAGTACTTC.

In DNA, the CDR3 is TGTGCCAGTAGTAGGGGACTAGCGGAAACCTACGAGCAGTACTTC. Translation gives CASSRGLAETYEQYF. The chain couples TRBV19 to TRBJ2-7; 11 bases match TRBD2. There are 15 residues in the CDR3. CDR1 is LNHDA, CDR2 SQIVND, per germline (reference sequence). J lost 2 bases, V lost 4 bases, and 4 bases had no gene match.

CDR3 amino acids: CASSPISTGGYGYTF. The CDR3 DNA sequence: TGTGCCAGCAGCCCGATATCGACAGGGGGCTATGGCTACACCTTC. The chain couples TRBV5-4 to TRBJ1-2; 9 bases agree with TRBD1. CDR3 length: 15 residues. The germline V gene encodes CDR1 SGHNT and CDR2 YYREEE (reference sequence). V trimming: 4 bases; J trimming: 4 bases; junction bases outside the gene matches: 8.

This clone was detected only once. The V and J genes are TRBV7-8 and TRBJ2-7; D might be TRBD1 or TRBD2, each matching 5 bases. CDR1 and CDR2 (germline): SGHVS, FQNEAQ. Trimming took off 3 bases at V and 6 bases at J, with 18 bases between the two ends. The CDR3 runs 15 residues. This CDR3 reads CASSLGTGRRREQYF. The CDR3 nucleotides are TGTGCCAGCAGCTTGGGGACGGGACGGCGACGCGAGCAGTACTTC.

This chain links TRBV9 with TRBJ2-5; D is unclear. With 0 bases removed from V and 3 bases from J, the gap between germline ends came to 9 bases. The CDR3 sequence is 14 residues long. Germline CDR1 SGDLS, CDR2 YYNGEE. The CDR3 protein is CASSVVGGEETQYF. The CDR3 DNA follows: TGTGCCAGCAGCGTAGTTGGCGGAGAAGAGACCCAGTACTTC.

This clone was found once. The rearrangement joins TRBV5-6 to TRBJ2-7; TRBD1 matches at 10 bases. V shed 3 bases and J 4 bases; nucleotides not matched to a gene: 7. Germline V CDR1 and CDR2: SGHDT, YYEEEE. The CDR3 sequence is 15 residues long. As DNA, the CDR3 is TGTGCCAGCAGCTCATCCGGGACAGGGGATTACGAGCAGTACTTC. This codes for CASSSSGTGDYEQYF. The full variable domain, in which reference TRBV5-6 and TRBJ2-7 provide the parts outside the CDR3, is DAGVTQSPTHLIKTRGQQVTLRCSPKSGHDTVSWYQQALGQGPQFIFQYYEEEERQRGNFPDRFSGHQFPNYSSELNVNALLLGDSALYLCASSSSGTGDYEQYFGPGTRLTVT.

The chain has TRBV6-6 and TRBJ1-1; D unclear. V was shortened by 5 bases and J by 10 bases, with 5 bases between the two germline ends. Per germline, CDR1 MNHNY and CDR2 SVGAGI (reference sequence). The CDR3 is 9 amino acids. As DNA, the CDR3 is TGTGCCAGCAGTCCTATAGCTTTCTTT. Translation: CASSPIAFF.

The chain combines TRBV11-2 with TRBJ2-1; D is unclear. This CDR3 comprises 9 residues. Between the trimmed V and J ends, which lost 9 bases and 7 bases, there was a span of 4 bases. Germline CDR1 and CDR2: SGHAT and FQNNGV. The CDR3 sequence: CASENEQFF. In DNA, the CDR3 is TGTGCCAGTGAAAATGAGCAGTTCTTC.

A word on this clone: Other DNA sequences within the sample encode an identical CDR3. The chain carries TRBV2 and TRBJ1-3; 11 nucleotides line up with TRBD1. The trim removed 6 bases at V and 3 bases at J, leaving 4 bases unmatched. CDR3 length: 15 residues. CDR1 is SNHLY and CDR2 is FYNNEI in the germline V gene. Here the CDR3 reads CASRGDRGFGNTIYF. CDR3 coding DNA: TGTGCCAGCAGGGGGGACAGGGGGTTTGGAAACACCATATATTTT.

This chain uses TRBV4-1 with TRBJ2-7; D may be TRBD1 or TRBD2 (5 bases each). Germline CDR1 is MGHRA and CDR2 is YSYEKL. The ends were cut back, 3 bases at V and 7 bases at J, with 13 bases in the middle. CDR3 length equals 13 residues. The CDR3 nucleotides read TGCGCCAGCAGCCATTCTGGGACCATAGAGCAGTACTTC. As protein: CASSHSGTIEQYF.

The table lists this clone with a count of one. V is TRBV7-6 and J is TRBJ2-3; D is possibly TRBD2 (7 bases). The germline V and J ends were trimmed by 5 bases and 5 bases, with 20 bases remaining between them. CDR3 length: 16 residues. Germline values: CDR1 SGHVS, CDR2 FNYEAQ. CDR3 region: CASSLGGGGRIDTQYF. CDR3 nucleotide sequence: TGTGCCAGCAGCCTAGGGGGAGGGGGGCGGATAGATACGCAGTATTTT. The full variable domain, its missing parts supplied by reference TRBV7-6 and TRBJ2-3, is GAGVSQSPRYKVTKRGQDVALRCDPISGHVSLYWYRQALGQGPEFLTYFNYEAQQDKSGLPNDRFSAERPEGSISTLTIQRTEQRDSAMYRCASSLGGGGRIDTQYFGPGTRLTVL.

J is TRBJ2-2 and V is TRBV4-1; TRBD1 matches 10 bases. The J segment lost 3 bases and the V segment lost 2 bases, leaving 6 bases of the junction unmatched. Germline CDR1 reads MGHRA; CDR2 reads YSYEKL. This CDR3 is built from 17 residues. The CDR3 nucleotides are TGCGCCAGCAGCCAAAAATGGGGACAGGGGTACACCGGGGAGCTGTTTTTT. Protein product: CASSQKWGQGYTGELFF.

The chain employs TRBV11-2 and TRBJ1-1; D may be TRBD1 (6 bases). The CDR3 runs 14 residues. Germline values: CDR1 SGHAT, CDR2 FQNNGV. Trimming removed 1 base at V and 5 bases at J, with 11 bases between. The CDR3: CASSLAQGLTEAFF. CDR3 DNA: TGTGCCAGCAGCTTAGCTCAGGGGTTAACTGAAGCTTTCTTT.

This chain uses TRBV9 with TRBJ2-5; a possible D gene is TRBD2 (5 bases). CDR1 SGDLS and CDR2 YYNGEE come from the germline V gene. This CDR3 spans 14 amino acids. Trimming stripped 1 base from V and 1 base from J, with 8 bases between. The CDR3 protein is CASSVSGSQETQYF. DNA for the CDR3: TGTGCCAGCAGCGTAAGCGGCAGCCAAGAGACCCAGTACTTC.

This sequence joins TRBV29-1 and TRBJ1-3, with TRBD1 as a possible D gene (5 bases). Trimming took off 2 bases at V and 0 bases at J, with 17 bases between the two ends. CDR3 length: 17 residues. The germline gives CDR1 SQVTM, CDR2 ANQGSEA. DNA of the CDR3: TGCAGCGTTGAAAGGCCCGGGCAGGGTGACTCTGGAAACACCATATATTTT. It yields the protein CSVERPGQGDSGNTIYF.

The chain carries TRBV7-6 and TRBJ2-7; TRBD1 aligns across 11 bases. The CDR3 contains 15 residues. Germline V gene data show CDR1 as SGHVS and CDR2 as FNYEAQ. V shed 3 bases and J 3 bases; nucleotides not matched to a gene: 4. The DNA of the CDR3 is TGTGCCAGCAGCTTGGGGACAGGGGGGATCTACGAGCAGTACTTC. Protein product: CASSLGTGGIYEQYF.